The 31 T cell receptor beta chains given below trace back to one sample, sequenced in a study of T cell responses to AZD1222 COVID-19 vaccine. Only in-frame clones appear in the TCRdb table, and some are missing; sequencing was by immunoSEQ multiplex PCR. The repertoire consists of 200,000 to 250,000 clones, with roughly 94% occurring once and the leading ten covering approximately 1.5%. The sequencing here drew on peripheral blood, taken 28 days after the second dose of the MenACWY control vaccine. The receptors shown here come from an adult who received the MenACWY meningococcal vaccine as a control.

The gene calls are TRBV4-1 and TRBJ2-1, with 14 bases identical to TRBD2. The V segment lost 2 bases and the J segment 8 bases; nucleotides outside the gene matches: 8. This CDR3 region has 17 residues. The germline V gene has CDR1 MGHRA and CDR2 YSYEKL. The CDR3 nucleotides read TGCGCCAGCAGCCAATTCCGACTAGCGGGAGGGGGGGATGAGCAGTTCTTC. It specifies CASSQFRLAGGGDEQFF.

A few counts support this clone. CDR3 protein: CAISESPRDSNQPQHF. The CDR3 nucleotides read TGTGCCATCAGTGAGTCCCCACGGGATAGCAATCAGCCCCAGCATTTT. The chain has TRBV10-3 and TRBJ1-5; D is uncertain. V dropped 0 bases and J dropped 0 bases, with 9 bases sitting between them. This CDR3 has 16 amino acids. CDR1 is ENHRY and CDR2 is SYGVKD in the germline V gene.

This clone has a single count. The rearrangement joins TRBV19 to TRBJ2-7; TRBD2 might be the D (7 bases). This CDR3 contains 14 residues. The V end was cut by 11 bases, the J end by 5 bases, with 22 bases between. From germline, CDR1 is LNHDA and CDR2 SQIVND (reference sequence). As DNA, the CDR3 is TGTGCCGCCACCGGACCGGGCGGGGGCCACGAGCAGTACTTC. Amino acids: CAATGPGGGHEQYF.

A remark on this clone: Other DNA sequences within the sample encode an identical CDR3. The chain is built from TRBV27 and TRBJ1-2; D may be TRBD1 (6 bases). The CDR3 runs to 14 residues. Germline V gene lookup returns CDR1 MNHEY and CDR2 SMNVEV (reference sequence). V was cut by 2 bases and J by 1 base, with 8 bases left in between. This chain's CDR3 is CASSLKGGNYGYTF. The CDR3 DNA follows: TGTGCCAGCAGTTTAAAGGGGGGTAACTATGGCTACACCTTC.

This rearrangement joins TRBV18 to TRBJ2-2, with a tentative D call TRBD1 (6 bases). Looked up from germline, CDR1 is KGHSH and CDR2 is LQKENI. The length of the CDR3 is 15 residues. Trimming took 4 bases from V and 1 from J, leaving 10 bases between them. The CDR3 DNA reads as TGTGCCAGCTCACGCACGGGACAGAACACCGGGGAGCTGTTTTTT. It encodes CASSRTGQNTGELFF.

The chain has TRBV9 and TRBJ2-1; D ambiguous. Looked up from germline, CDR1 is SGDLS and CDR2 is YYNGEE. Deletions cut 3 bases from V and 10 bases from J, with 11 bases between. The length of the CDR3 is 12 residues. The CDR3 bases are TGTGCCAGCAGCGATCCCACAAGAGAGCAGTTCTTC. Protein: CASSDPTREQFF.

The genes are TRBV19 and TRBJ1-5; D is possibly TRBD1 (6 bases). Germline CDR1 and CDR2: LNHDA and SQIVND (reference sequence). V shed 2 bases and J shed 0 bases, with 8 bases lying between them. CDR3 length: 15 amino acids. The CDR3 loop is CASSIRGTSNQPQHF. The CDR3 bases are TGTGCCAGTAGTATAAGGGGGACTAGCAATCAGCCCCAGCATTTT.

The chain has TRBV6-2 or TRBV6-3 and TRBJ1-5; TRBD1 might be the D (5 bases). Germline values: CDR1 MNHEY, CDR2 SVGEGT. V lost 5 bases, J lost 6 bases, and 17 bases lay in between. This CDR3 is 15 amino acids long. The CDR3 is CASSPTGGRGQPQHF. CDR3 nucleotides: TGTGCCAGCAGTCCCACAGGCGGTCGGGGTCAGCCCCAGCATTTT.

The genes are TRBV7-9 and TRBJ2-3; 8 positions agree with TRBD1. Germline lookup yields CDR1 SEHNR and CDR2 FQNEAQ (reference sequence). J was trimmed by 7 bases and V by 1 base; bases with no gene match: 10. The CDR3 loop spans 16 amino acids. The CDR3 DNA follows: TGTGCCAGCAGCTTAGAGGTCGGGACAGGACAATATACGCAGTATTTT. This codes for CASSLEVGTGQYTQYF.

This chain connects TRBV12-3 or TRBV12-4 to TRBJ1-1, with D maybe TRBD1 (6 bases). The V and J ends lost 5 bases and 5 bases respectively, with 12 bases between them. This CDR3 contains 13 residues. CDR3 nucleotide sequence: TGTGCCAGCAGTGAACAGGGTCGAACTGAAGCTTTCTTT. It specifies CASSEQGRTEAFF.

V and J are TRBV7-3 and TRBJ2-2; D is undetermined. The CDR3 sequence is 14 residues long. CDR1 and CDR2 from the germline V gene are SGHTA and FQGTGA. The V end was cut by 1 base, the J end by 6 bases, with 9 bases between. CDR3 DNA: TGTGCCAGCAGCTTAATTATGGGTTCCGGGGAGCTGTTTTTT. This gives the protein CASSLIMGSGELFF.

The chain employs TRBV6-2 or TRBV6-3 and TRBJ2-1; 10 nucleotides match TRBD1. V shed 4 bases, J shed 8 bases, and the junction held 14 bases outside the gene matches. This CDR3 has 17 amino acids. Germline CDR1 MNHEY, CDR2 SVGEGT. CDR3 region: CASSSPKGQGSQDEQFF. The CDR3 DNA is TGTGCCAGCAGTTCCCCAAAGGGACAGGGGTCCCAAGATGAGCAGTTCTTC.

The chain uses TRBV11-2 and TRBJ2-3; D possibly corresponds to TRBD2 (5 bases). Trimming cost V 3 bases and J 0 bases, with 10 bases left between them. CDR1 is SGHAT and CDR2 is FQNNGV in the germline V gene. This CDR3 is 15 amino acids long. Written as DNA, the CDR3 is TGTGCCAGCAGCTTCGGGATTTTGAGCACAGATACGCAGTATTTT. This gives the protein CASSFGILSTDTQYF.

V gene TRBV4-3 combines with J gene TRBJ2-7, with TRBD2 matching 9 bases. Germline V CDR1 and CDR2: LGHNA, YSLEER. The CDR3 sequence is 14 residues long. J was trimmed by 0 bases and V by 4 bases; bases with no gene match: 1. CDR3 amino acids: CASSRTSDSYEQYF. CDR3 sequence (DNA): TGCGCCAGCAGCCGGACTAGCGACTCCTACGAGCAGTACTTC.

This chain uses TRBV10-3 with TRBJ2-5, with TRBD2 matching 9 bases. This CDR3 has 16 amino acids. CDR1 is ENHRY and CDR2 is SYGVKD in the germline V gene. With V trimmed by 3 bases and J by 2 bases, 7 bases remained unmatched. The DNA for the CDR3 is TGTGCCATCAGTGATCAGGCTAGCGGGACACAAGAGACCCAGTACTTC. Protein product: CAISDQASGTQETQYF.

This chain joins TRBV7-3 and TRBJ1-1; D is possibly TRBD1 (5 bases). CDR3 length: 13 amino acids. The V and J ends lost 5 bases and 0 bases respectively, with 7 bases between them. Per the germline V gene, CDR1 is SGHTA and CDR2 is FQGTGA. In DNA form, the CDR3 reads TGTGCCAGCAGCCAACAGGTGAACACTGAAGCTTTCTTT. It codes for CASSQQVNTEAFF.

The chain couples TRBV28 to TRBJ2-1; no clear D. The CDR3 runs to 12 residues. Germline V gene data show CDR1 as MDHEN and CDR2 as SYDVKM. Trimming stripped 4 bases from V and 9 bases from J, with 10 bases between. The CDR3 sequence: CASSSRRAEQFF. DNA of the CDR3: TGTGCCAGCAGTTCCCGACGCGCTGAGCAGTTCTTC.

The rearrangement joins TRBV5-1 to TRBJ1-4; no definite D call. V was cut by 4 bases and J by 13 bases, with 23 bases left in between. Per the germline V gene, CDR1 is SGHRS and CDR2 is YFSETQ. CDR3 length: 15 residues. The CDR3 reads CASSGGGTSSSGLFF. CDR3 DNA sequence: TGCGCCAGCAGCGGAGGTGGAACCTCCTCTTCGGGACTGTTTTTT. The whole variable domain, filled in from reference TRBV5-1 and TRBJ1-4, reads KAGVTQTPRYLIKTRGQQVTLSCSPISGHRSVSWYQQTPGQGLQFLFEYFSETQRNKGNFPGRFSGRQFSNSRSEMNVSTLELGDSALYLCASSGGGTSSSGLFFGSGTQLSVL.

The rearrangement links TRBV28 to TRBJ1-2; 8 nucleotides agree with TRBD1. Germline CDR1 reads MDHEN; CDR2 reads SYDVKM. V shed 7 bases and J 4 bases; nucleotides not matched to a gene: 8. The CDR3 totals 14 residues. The CDR3, as DNA: TGTGCCAGCAAGCCCCAGGGGGCGCCCTATGGCTACACCTTC. It encodes CASKPQGAPYGYTF.

This chain connects TRBV9 to TRBJ2-7; perhaps TRBD2 as D (5 bases). The CDR3 loop spans 13 amino acids. V was pared by 6 bases and J by 3 bases, with 13 bases between. The germline V gene encodes CDR1 SGDLS and CDR2 YYNGEE. The CDR3 spells CASNPRGNYEQYF. The CDR3 nucleotides are TGTGCCAGCAACCCACGGGGTAACTACGAGCAGTACTTC.

V and J are TRBV19 and TRBJ2-1, with 8 bases identical to TRBD2. Germline V lookup: CDR1 LNHDA, CDR2 SQIVND (reference sequence). CDR3 length: 13 residues. The junction had 3 bases not matched to a gene; V was cut back by 6 bases and J by 5 bases. CDR3 sequence (DNA): TGTGCCAGTAGCGGGGGGGGGCACAATGAGCAGTTCTTC. Amino acid sequence: CASSGGGHNEQFF.

V is TRBV23-1 and J is TRBJ1-2, with D tentatively TRBD1 (6 bases). TRBV23-1 is known as an ORF, though its function is uncertain. V was shortened by 8 bases and J by 5 bases, with 15 bases between the two germline ends. This CDR3 region has 13 residues. The CDR3 DNA sequence: TGCGCCAGCGAGGGTGTAGGGGGTTATGGCTACACCTTC. Encoded protein: CASEGVGGYGYTF.

This chain connects TRBV7-2 to TRBJ2-1; 8 bases agree with TRBD2. CDR3 size: 13 residues. Germline loops: CDR1 SGHTA, CDR2 FQGNSA. The trim removed 3 bases at V and 9 bases at J, leaving 4 bases unmatched. The CDR3 region has the DNA TGTGCCAGCAGCTTGGGCGGGGGGAGTGAGCAGTTCTTC. The encoded protein is CASSLGGGSEQFF.

V is TRBV7-9 and J is TRBJ2-5; D is undetermined. The CDR3 loop spans 11 amino acids. Trimming shortened V by 6 bases and J by 5 bases, and 7 bases separated the two germline ends. The germline V gene encodes CDR1 SEHNR and CDR2 FQNEAQ (reference sequence). The CDR3: CASSPRETQYF. DNA for the CDR3: TGTGCCAGCAGTCCGAGGGAGACCCAGTACTTC. Complete variable domain (other parts from reference TRBV7-9 and TRBJ2-5): DTGVSQNPRHKITKRGQNVTFRCDPISEHNRLYWYRQTLGQGPEFLTYFQNEAQLEKSRLLSDRFSAERPKGSFSTLEIQRTEQGDSAMYLCASSPRETQYFGPGTRLLVL.

V gene TRBV3-1 (or the pseudogene TRBV3-2) combines with J gene TRBJ1-5, with D possibly matching TRBD1 (5 bases). CDR3 length equals 17 residues. Trimming took off 0 bases at V and 2 bases at J, with 14 bases between the two ends. CDR1 is LGHDT, CDR2 YNNKEL, per germline (reference sequence). CDR3 bases: TGTGCCAGCAGCCAAGATCCTTCAGGGTACGGCAATCAGCCCCAGCATTTT. Encoded protein: CASSQDPSGYGNQPQHF.

The chain has TRBV5-4 and TRBJ2-1, with D perhaps matching TRBD2 (5 bases). V lost 0 bases and J 0 bases, leaving 13 bases between the germline ends. The CDR3 is made up of 17 amino acids. Looked up from germline, CDR1 is SGHNT and CDR2 is YYREEE (reference sequence). The CDR3: CASSLGGGSASYNEQFF. DNA for the CDR3: TGTGCCAGCAGCTTGGGAGGTGGGAGCGCCTCCTACAATGAGCAGTTCTTC.

As concerns this clone: Within the sample, other DNA sequences also encode this same CDR3. The V and J genes are TRBV27 and TRBJ2-7; no firm D call. Germline V gene sequence: CDR1 MNHEY, CDR2 SMNVEV (reference sequence). This CDR3 is 12 amino acids long. V lost 5 bases and J lost 4, with 9 bases in between. CDR3 region: CASSPPSYEQYF. The DNA of the CDR3 is TGTGCCAGCAGTCCACCCTCATACGAGCAGTACTTC.

V is TRBV18 and J is TRBJ1-5; D is uncertain. CDR1 is KGHSH and CDR2 is LQKENI in the germline V gene. V was trimmed by 4 bases and J by 1 base, leaving 5 bases between them. This CDR3 has 13 residues. The CDR3 coding sequence is TGTGCCAGCTCACTGGCAAGCAATCAGCCCCAGCATTTT. This sequence encodes CASSLASNQPQHF.

This chain joins TRBV10-3 and TRBJ1-5; the D gene is possibly TRBD1 (5 bases). There are 13 residues in the CDR3. Germline CDR1 ENHRY, CDR2 SYGVKD. Trimming took off 10 bases at V and 1 base at J, with 11 bases between the two ends. In nucleotides, the CDR3 is TGTGCCACAAACCGGGACAGCAATCAGCCCCAGCATTTT. Its translation is CATNRDSNQPQHF.

V is TRBV7-3 and J is TRBJ2-1; D gene uncertain. The V and J ends lost 4 bases and 9 bases respectively, with 10 bases between them. The germline V gene has CDR1 SGHTA and CDR2 FQGTGA. The CDR3 loop spans 12 amino acids. CDR3 DNA sequence: TGTGCCAGCAGCTATAGTGGCGCTGAGCAGTTCTTC. It is translated as CASSYSGAEQFF.

V usage is TRBV2 and J usage is TRBJ2-5; 15 bases agree with TRBD2. Trimming took 7 bases from V and 5 from J; bases not matched to a gene: 5. This CDR3 spans 15 amino acids. Germline V gives CDR1 SNHLY, CDR2 FYNNEI. The CDR3: CASKGLAGGWETQYF. CDR3 coding DNA: TGTGCCAGCAAGGGACTAGCGGGGGGTTGGGAGACCCAGTACTTC. The full variable domain, its missing parts supplied by reference TRBV2 and TRBJ2-5, is EPEVTQTPSHQVTQMGQEVILRCVPISNHLYFYWYRQILGQKVEFLVSFYNNEISEKSEIFDDQFSVERPDGSNFTLKIRSTKLEDSAMYFCASKGLAGGWETQYFGPGTRLLVL.